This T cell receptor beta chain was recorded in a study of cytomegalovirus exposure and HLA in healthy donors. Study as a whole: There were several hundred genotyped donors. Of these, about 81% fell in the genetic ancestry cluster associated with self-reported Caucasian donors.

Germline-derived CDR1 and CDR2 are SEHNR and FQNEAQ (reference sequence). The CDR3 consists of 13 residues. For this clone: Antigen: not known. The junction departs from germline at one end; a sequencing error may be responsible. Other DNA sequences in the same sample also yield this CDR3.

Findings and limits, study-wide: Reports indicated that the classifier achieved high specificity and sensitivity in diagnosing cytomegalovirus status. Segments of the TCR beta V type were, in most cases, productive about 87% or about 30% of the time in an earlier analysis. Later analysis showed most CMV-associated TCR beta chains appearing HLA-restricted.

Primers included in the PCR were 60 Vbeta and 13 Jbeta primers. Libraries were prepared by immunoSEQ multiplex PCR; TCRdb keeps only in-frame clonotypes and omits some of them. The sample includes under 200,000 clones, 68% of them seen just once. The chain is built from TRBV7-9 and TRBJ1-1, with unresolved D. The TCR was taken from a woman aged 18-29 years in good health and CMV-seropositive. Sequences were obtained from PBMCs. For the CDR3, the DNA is TGTGCCAGCAGCTTTCGGGGTGCCACTGAGGCTTTCTTT. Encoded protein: CASSFRGATEAFF. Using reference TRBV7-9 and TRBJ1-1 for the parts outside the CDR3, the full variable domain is DTGVSQNPRHKITKRGQNVTFRCDPISEHNRLYWYRQTLGQGPEFLTYFQNEAQLEKSRLLSDRFSAERPKGSFSTLEIQRTEQGDSAMYLCASSFRGATEAFFGQGTRLTVV.